This T cell receptor beta chain emerged from a study of T cells after yellow fever vaccination. Study-wide results and limits: Researchers cautioned that FACS-sorted repertoires could harbor abundant clonotypes contaminating from the bulk population. Most primary-vaccination clones reappeared after the booster (about 95% CD4, 88% CD8).

5'RACE template switching generated TCR cDNA, adding a universal primer site and UMIs. TCRdb called the 5' RACE reads again in MiXCR, with one record for every CDR3 protein. Here the sample spans around 25,000 distinct CDR3 sequences, 4% to 5% being singletons. Germline V lookup: CDR1 ENHRY, CDR2 SYGVKD. V was clipped by 2 bases and J by 1 base, with 2 bases between them. The CDR3 totals 12 residues. This clonotype appeared many times. This sequence joins TRBV10-3 and TRBJ1-2; no definite D call. The clonotype comes from a man aged 18 to 30 who received the YFV17D yellow fever vaccine. Here the sequenced sample was PBMCs, either bulk or a sorted T-cell subset (CD4+, CD8+, memory, or dextramer-sorted; not recorded which), taken on the day of the yellow fever booster vaccination. The CDR3: CAISERNYGYTF. In nucleotides, the CDR3 is TGTGCCATCAGTGAGCGTAACTATGGCTACACCTTC.